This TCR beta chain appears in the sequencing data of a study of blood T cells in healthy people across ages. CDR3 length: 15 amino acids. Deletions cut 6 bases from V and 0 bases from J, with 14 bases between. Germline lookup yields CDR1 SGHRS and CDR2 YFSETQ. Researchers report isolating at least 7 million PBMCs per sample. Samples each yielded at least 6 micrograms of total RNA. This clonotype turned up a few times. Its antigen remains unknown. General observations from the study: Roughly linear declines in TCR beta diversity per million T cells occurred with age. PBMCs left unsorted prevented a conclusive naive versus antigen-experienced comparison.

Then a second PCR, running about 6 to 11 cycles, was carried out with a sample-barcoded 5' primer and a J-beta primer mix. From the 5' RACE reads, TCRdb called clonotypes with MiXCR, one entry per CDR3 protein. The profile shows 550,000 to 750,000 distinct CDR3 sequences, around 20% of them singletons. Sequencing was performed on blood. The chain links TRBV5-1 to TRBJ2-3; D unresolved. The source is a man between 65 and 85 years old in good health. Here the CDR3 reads CASKGSPTSTDTQYF. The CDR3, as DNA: TGCGCCAGCAAGGGCAGCCCCACTAGCACAGATACGCAGTATTTT.